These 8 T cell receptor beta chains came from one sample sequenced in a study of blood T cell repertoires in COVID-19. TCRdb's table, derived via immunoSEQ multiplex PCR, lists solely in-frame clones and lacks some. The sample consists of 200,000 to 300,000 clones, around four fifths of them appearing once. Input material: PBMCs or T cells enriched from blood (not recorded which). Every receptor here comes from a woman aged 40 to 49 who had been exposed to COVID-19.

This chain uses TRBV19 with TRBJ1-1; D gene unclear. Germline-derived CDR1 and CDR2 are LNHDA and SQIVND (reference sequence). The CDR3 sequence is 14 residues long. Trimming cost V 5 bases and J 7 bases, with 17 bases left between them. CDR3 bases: TGTGCCAGTAGTCCCCTTCTCGCTAGGAGTGAAGCTTTCTTT. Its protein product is CASSPLLARSEAFF.

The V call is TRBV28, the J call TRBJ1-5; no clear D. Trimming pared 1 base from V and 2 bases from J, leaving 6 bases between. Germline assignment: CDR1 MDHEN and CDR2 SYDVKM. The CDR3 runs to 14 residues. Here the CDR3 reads CASSLSQGNQPQHF. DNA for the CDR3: TGTGCCAGCAGTTTATCTCAGGGCAATCAGCCCCAGCATTTT. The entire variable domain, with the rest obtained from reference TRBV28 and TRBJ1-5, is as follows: DVKVTQSSRYLVKRTGEKVFLECVQDMDHENMFWYRQDPGLGLRLIYFSYDVKMKEKGDIPEGYSVSREKKERFSLILESASTNQTSMYLCASSLSQGNQPQHFGDGTRLSIL.

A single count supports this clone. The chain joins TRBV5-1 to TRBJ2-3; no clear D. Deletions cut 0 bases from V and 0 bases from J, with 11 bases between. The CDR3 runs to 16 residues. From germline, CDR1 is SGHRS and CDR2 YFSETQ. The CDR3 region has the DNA TGCGCCAGCAGCTTGGGGTCTAGTGGTAGCACAGATACGCAGTATTTT. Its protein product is CASSLGSSGSTDTQYF. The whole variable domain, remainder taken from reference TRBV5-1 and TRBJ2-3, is KAGVTQTPRYLIKTRGQQVTLSCSPISGHRSVSWYQQTPGQGLQFLFEYFSETQRNKGNFPGRFSGRQFSNSRSEMNVSTLELGDSALYLCASSLGSSGSTDTQYFGPGTRLTVL.

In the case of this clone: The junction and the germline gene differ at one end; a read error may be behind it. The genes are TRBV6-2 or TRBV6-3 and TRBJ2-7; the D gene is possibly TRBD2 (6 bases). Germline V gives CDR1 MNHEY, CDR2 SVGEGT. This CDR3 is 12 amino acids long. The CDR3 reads CASSNPAGSGHF. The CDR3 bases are TGTGCCAGCAGTAACCCGGCGGGATCAGGTCATTTC.

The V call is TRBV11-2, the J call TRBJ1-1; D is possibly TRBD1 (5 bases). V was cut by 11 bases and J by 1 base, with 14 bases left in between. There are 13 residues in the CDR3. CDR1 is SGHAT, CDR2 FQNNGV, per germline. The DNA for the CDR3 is TGTGCCGGGAGCTCGGGGGGGAACACTGAAGCTTTCTTT. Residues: CAGSSGGNTEAFF.

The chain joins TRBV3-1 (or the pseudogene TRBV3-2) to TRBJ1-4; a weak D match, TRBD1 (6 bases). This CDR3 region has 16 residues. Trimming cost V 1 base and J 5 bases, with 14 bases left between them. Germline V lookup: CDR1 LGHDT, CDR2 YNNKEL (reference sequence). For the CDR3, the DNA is TGTGCCAGCAGCCAAGGCTTAAGGGGGTCGAATGAAAAACTGTTTTTT. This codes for CASSQGLRGSNEKLFF.

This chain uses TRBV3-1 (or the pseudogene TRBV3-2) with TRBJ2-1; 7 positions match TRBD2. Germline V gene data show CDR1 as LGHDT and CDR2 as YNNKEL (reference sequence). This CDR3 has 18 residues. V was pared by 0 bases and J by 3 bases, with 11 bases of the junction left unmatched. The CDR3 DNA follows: TGTGCCAGCAGCCAAGAAGGCCGGGGAGGGTTTGTCTACAATGAGCAGTTCTTC. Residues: CASSQEGRGGFVYNEQFF.

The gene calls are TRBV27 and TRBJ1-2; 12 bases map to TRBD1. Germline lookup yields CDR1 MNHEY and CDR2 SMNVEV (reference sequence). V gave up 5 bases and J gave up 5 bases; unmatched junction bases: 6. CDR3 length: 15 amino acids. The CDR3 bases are TGTGCCAGCAGTCCCAGGGGACAGGGGGCTTATGGCTACACCTTC. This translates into CASSPRGQGAYGYTF.